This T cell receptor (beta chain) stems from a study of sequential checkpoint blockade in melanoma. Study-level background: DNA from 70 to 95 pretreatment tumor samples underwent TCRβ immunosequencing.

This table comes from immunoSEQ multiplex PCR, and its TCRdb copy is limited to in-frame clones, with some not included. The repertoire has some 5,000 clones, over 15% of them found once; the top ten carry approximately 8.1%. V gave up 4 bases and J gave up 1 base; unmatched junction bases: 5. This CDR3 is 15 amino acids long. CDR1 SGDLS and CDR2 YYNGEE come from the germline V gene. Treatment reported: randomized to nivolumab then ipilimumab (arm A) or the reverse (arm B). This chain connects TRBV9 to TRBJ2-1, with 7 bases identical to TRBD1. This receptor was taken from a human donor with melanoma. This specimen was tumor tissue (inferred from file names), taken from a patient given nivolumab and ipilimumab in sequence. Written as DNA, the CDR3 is TGTGCCAGCAGCCAAGGGGGCGCATCCTACAATGAGCAGTTCTTC. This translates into CASSQGGASYNEQFF.